The following is a T cell receptor (beta chain) sequence with its context. Its antigen is currently unknown. The sample comes from a study of CD8+ T cells in alopecia areata. Study-level points and caveats: Researchers report lesional scalp, most notably alopecia totalis/universalis, outstripped normal scalp in clonality. It was observed that many expanded lesional clones persisted in scalp and blood during tofacitinib. Tofacitinib significantly brought down scalp clonality and expanded CD8+ clones among top 100.

RNA was isolated and reverse transcribed to cDNA, the sequencing template. Method: immunoSEQ multiplex PCR; TCRdb's copy keeps in-frame clones and lacks some. The table shows more than 150,000 clones, with around 60% occurring only once. The trim removed 5 bases at V and 7 bases at J, leaving 8 bases unmatched. In germline, CDR1 is SEHNR, CDR2 FQNEAQ (reference sequence). The CDR3 covers 15 residues. This sample's treatment: oral pan-JAK inhibitor, 5-10 mg twice daily. Lesional scalp tissue (obtained by punch biopsy) and peripheral blood were collected from alopecia areata patients. The TCR originated in a human donor with alopecia areata. The gene calls are TRBV7-9 and TRBJ1-3; 10 nucleotides match TRBD1. This sample comprised CD4+ T cells sorted from blood, obtained at week 4, from a patient treated with tofacitinib. The CDR3 DNA sequence: TGTGCCAGCAGCCAAGGACAGGGGGGAGTGAACACCATATATTTT. Residues: CASSQGQGGVNTIYF.